These T cell receptor beta chains were read from a single sample in a study of T cells after yellow fever vaccination. MiXCR was run by TCRdb on the 5' RACE reads, yielding one entry per CDR3 protein. The sample lists some 350,000 distinct CDR3 sequences, approximately 4% occurring once. Here the sequenced sample was PBMCs, taken 5 days after the yellow fever booster vaccination. The receptors were gathered from a man younger than 35 who received the YFV17D yellow fever vaccine. The CDR3 runs from the conserved cysteine through the conserved F or W. D genes are given only for firm matches. Clone sizes are given selectively: once, few, many, or a class where the clone is expanded.

len | j_gene | d_gene | abundance | v_gene | CDR3aa | CDR3nt
16 | TRBJ2-7 | TRBD1 | NA | TRBV4-1 | CASSQELSGQGYEQYF | TGCGCCAGCAGCCAAGAACTCTCGGGACAGGGCTACGAGCAGTACTTC
17 | TRBJ2-5 | NA | NA | TRBV7-2 | CASSLETGFHFWETQYF | TGTGCCAGCAGCTTAGAGACCGGGTTCCACTTTTGGGAGACCCAGTACTTC
16 | TRBJ2-3 | TRBD2 | few | TRBV24-1 | CATSDSGLANTDTQYF | TGTGCCACCAGTGATTCGGGACTAGCGAACACAGATACGCAGTATTTT
13 | TRBJ2-5 | TRBD2 | NA | TRBV7-9 | CASSPTSVKTQYF | TGTGCCAGCAGCCCGACTAGCGTGAAGACCCAGTACTTC
14 | TRBJ2-7 | TRBD1 | many | TRBV29-1 | CSVDANGQGYEQYF | TGCAGCGTTGACGCCAACGGACAGGGCTACGAGCAGTACTTC
15 | TRBJ1-4 | TRBD1 | NA | TRBV3-1 | CASSGTQGPNEKLFF | TGTGCCAGCAGCGGTACACAGGGGCCGAATGAAAAACTGTTTTTT
15 | TRBJ2-3 | NA | many | TRBV9 | CASSASEGFTDTQYF | TGTGCCAGCAGCGCTTCCGAGGGCTTTACAGATACGCAGTATTTT
13 | TRBJ2-1 | NA | many | TRBV5-4 | CASRGPGPNEQFF | TGTGCCAGCAGGGGCCCGGGCCCTAATGAGCAGTTCTTC
15 | TRBJ2-2 | NA | NA | TRBV6-1 | CASSELRHNTGELFF | TGTGCCAGCAGTGAATTGAGACATAACACCGGGGAGCTGTTTTTT
13 | TRBJ1-4 | TRBD1 | few | TRBV20-1 | CSARRTGREKLFF | TGCAGTGCTAGAAGGACAGGTCGGGAAAAACTGTTTTTT
15 | TRBJ2-1 | NA | few | TRBV7-3 | CASSLGGGGYNEQFF | TGTGCCAGCAGCTTGGGGGGAGGAGGGTACAATGAGCAGTTCTTC
18 | TRBJ2-6 | NA | NA | TRBV12-3/TRBV12-4 | CASSLNPGGGGGANVLTF | TGTGCCAGCAGTTTAAATCCTGGAGGGGGTGGTGGGGCCAACGTCCTGACTTTC
12 | TRBJ2-1 | TRBD2 | NA | TRBV9 | CARTDSGGWQFF | TGTGCCCGCACGGATAGCGGGGGTTGGCAGTTCTTC
17 | TRBJ2-3 | TRBD2 | few | TRBV6-6 | CASSYGGNPGGWNTQYF | TGTGCCAGCAGCTATGGTGGTAATCCGGGGGGATGGAATACGCAGTATTTT
11 | TRBJ2-6 | NA | NA | TRBV12-3/TRBV12-4 | CASTTGNVLTF | TGTGCCAGCACCACGGGGAACGTCCTGACTTTC
12 | TRBJ2-1 | NA | NA | TRBV9 | CASSVNYGKQFF | TGTGCCAGCAGCGTAAACTACGGCAAGCAGTTCTTC
14 | TRBJ1-4 | NA | few | TRBV5-6 | CASSRTSTNEKLFF | TGTGCCAGCAGCCGAACTTCAACTAATGAAAAACTGTTTTTT
15 | TRBJ1-1 | TRBD1 | NA | TRBV7-3 | CASSTQGAQNTEAFF | TGTGCCAGCAGCACGCAGGGGGCGCAGAACACTGAAGCTTTCTTT
14 | TRBJ2-1 | NA | few | TRBV20-1 | CSAYSGSSYNEQFF | TGCAGTGCTTATAGCGGAAGCTCCTACAATGAGCAGTTCTTC
14 | TRBJ2-5 | NA | many | TRBV11-2 | CASSLIPSPETQYF | TGTGCCAGCAGCTTAATTCCGTCCCCCGAGACCCAGTACTTC
13 | TRBJ1-1 | NA | many | TRBV5-1 | CASTATGGAEAFF | TGCGCCAGCACCGCGACAGGCGGGGCTGAAGCTTTCTTT
13 | TRBJ1-2 | TRBD1 | many | TRBV27 | CASSFQGAGGYTF | TGTGCCAGCAGTTTCCAGGGGGCAGGGGGCTACACCTTC
15 | TRBJ2-2 | NA | few | TRBV7-2 | CASSLQPLGTGELFF | TGTGCCAGCAGCTTACAGCCATTGGGAACCGGGGAGCTGTTTTTT
14 | TRBJ2-3 | NA | NA | TRBV20-1 | CSAMDDPSTDTQYF | TGCAGTGCTATGGACGACCCTAGCACAGATACGCAGTATTTT
12 | TRBJ2-7 | NA | many | TRBV7-9 | CASSFGMYEQYF | TGTGCCAGCAGCTTTGGGATGTACGAGCAGTACTTC
14 | TRBJ2-7 | NA | many | TRBV5-4 | CASSLGAGTYEQYF | TGTGCCAGCAGCTTGGGGGCAGGGACCTACGAGCAGTACTTC
17 | TRBJ1-4 | NA | many | TRBV7-2 | CASSLGLGGGSSEKLFF | TGTGCCAGCAGCTTAGGTCTTGGAGGAGGATCTAGTGAAAAACTGTTTTTT
15 | TRBJ2-7 | TRBD2 | few | TRBV27 | CASSFNGGAGREQYF | TGTGCCAGCAGTTTCAACGGGGGGGCCGGTAGAGAGCAGTACTTC
13 | TRBJ1-5 | NA | NA | TRBV2 | CASRGISNQPQHF | TGTGCCAGCAGGGGTATTAGCAATCAGCCCCAGCATTTT
13 | TRBJ1-2 | NA | NA | TRBV20-1 | CSARDRGIYGYTF | TGCAGTGCTAGAGACAGAGGGATCTATGGCTACACCTTC
14 | TRBJ1-3 | NA | many | TRBV15 | CATRPPGVGNTIYF | TGTGCCACCCGCCCCCCCGGGGTTGGAAACACCATATATTTT
15 | TRBJ2-3 | NA | few | TRBV11-1 | CASRPGPRPADTQYF | TGTGCCAGCAGACCCGGGCCGCGCCCGGCAGATACGCAGTATTTT
15 | TRBJ2-2 | TRBD1 | few | TRBV29-1 | CSVEDPTGQTGELFF | TGCAGCGTTGAAGACCCCACGGGACAGACCGGGGAGCTGTTTTTT
14 | TRBJ1-1 | NA | many | TRBV12-3/TRBV12-4 | CASSLAAIGTEAFF | TGTGCCAGCAGTTTAGCAGCTATAGGGACTGAAGCTTTCTTT
14 | TRBJ1-3 | TRBD1 | many | TRBV18 | CASSEGQVGNTIYF | TGTGCCAGCTCGGAGGGACAGGTTGGAAACACCATATATTTT
15 | TRBJ2-5 | TRBD1 | few | TRBV15 | CATSRGDRGKETQYF | TGTGCCACCAGCAGAGGAGACAGGGGGAAGGAGACCCAGTACTTC
16 | TRBJ2-1 | TRBD2 | few | TRBV7-9 | CASSLDSLAGHNEQFF | TGTGCCAGCAGCTTAGACTCGCTAGCGGGGCACAATGAGCAGTTCTTC
16 | TRBJ2-5 | TRBD2 | many | TRBV4-3 | CASSPTYSGGGETQYF | TGCGCCAGCAGCCCAACCTATAGCGGGGGAGGAGAGACCCAGTACTTC
14 | TRBJ2-7 | NA | NA | TRBV19 | CASSSGTERYEQYF | TGTGCCAGTAGTTCCGGGACGGAGAGATACGAGCAGTACTTC
15 | TRBJ2-3 | TRBD1 | NA | TRBV20-1 | CSAPGQATSTDTQYF | TGCAGTGCTCCCGGACAGGCGACTAGCACAGATACGCAGTATTTT
15 | TRBJ1-1 | TRBD1 | NA | TRBV25-1 | CASSVNRGRGPEAFF | TGTGCCAGCAGTGTGAACAGGGGGCGCGGCCCTGAAGCTTTCTTT
14 | TRBJ2-2 | NA | few | TRBV5-1 | CASSLISPTGELFF | TGCGCCAGCAGTTTAATCTCTCCCACCGGGGAGCTGTTTTTT
11 | TRBJ1-2 | NA | many | TRBV7-9 | CASSLELGYTF | TGTGCCAGCAGCTTAGAACTTGGCTACACCTTC
15 | TRBJ2-2 | TRBD1 | NA | TRBV6-1 | CASRTDRGRVGELFF | TGTGCCAGCAGGACGGACAGGGGGAGGGTCGGGGAGCTGTTTTTT
17 | TRBJ1-2 | TRBD1 | NA | TRBV3-1 | CASQDGGGARATYGYTF | TGTGCCAGCCAAGACGGAGGGGGCGCCCGGGCCACCTATGGCTACACCTTC
13 | TRBJ2-5 | NA | NA | TRBV7-2 | CASRGTEVRTQYF | TGTGCCAGCAGGGGGACCGAAGTTAGGACCCAGTACTTC
19 | TRBJ2-3 | TRBD2 | many | TRBV20-1 | CSATGTSGDNQLLTDTQYF | TGCAGTGCTACGGGGACTAGCGGGGACAACCAACTTCTCACAGATACGCAGTATTTT
14 | TRBJ1-1 | NA | many | TRBV4-3 | CASSQAGRNTEAFF | TGCGCCAGCAGCCAAGCGGGACGGAACACTGAAGCTTTCTTT
15 | TRBJ1-5 | NA | many | TRBV9 | CASSPEGTSNQPQHF | TGTGCCAGCAGCCCAGAGGGGACTAGCAATCAGCCCCAGCATTTT
14 | TRBJ2-5 | NA | many | TRBV5-1 | CASSLGGMRETQYF | TGCGCCAGCAGCTTGGGAGGGATGCGGGAGACCCAGTACTTC
12 | TRBJ2-2 | NA | few | TRBV4-1 | CASSQVYGELFF | TGCGCCAGCAGCCAAGTTTACGGGGAGCTGTTTTTT
11 | TRBJ1-2 | NA | few | TRBV20-1 | CSASPGYGYTF | TGCAGTGCTAGTCCGGGCTATGGCTACACCTTC
16 | TRBJ2-5 | TRBD2 | NA | TRBV5-4 | CASSSLAGPQQETQYF | TGTGCCAGCAGCTCGTTAGCGGGGCCCCAACAAGAGACCCAGTACTTC
14 | TRBJ2-2 | NA | many | TRBV6-1 | CASSEGGGAGELFF | TGTGCCAGCAGTGAGGGAGGGGGCGCCGGGGAGCTGTTTTTT
13 | TRBJ1-1 | NA | few | TRBV20-1 | CSARATGNTEAFF | TGCAGTGCCAGGGCGACAGGGAACACTGAAGCTTTCTTT
13 | TRBJ1-2 | TRBD1 | many | TRBV5-1 | CASSPRTGEGYTF | TGCGCCAGCAGCCCACGGACAGGGGAAGGCTACACCTTC
14 | TRBJ2-1 | NA | NA | TRBV20-1 | CSAPRHIGANEQFF | TGCAGTGCGCCTCGACACATCGGAGCCAATGAGCAGTTCTTC
15 | TRBJ2-7 | TRBD1 | few | TRBV7-6 | CASSRADREGDEQYF | TGTGCCAGCAGCCGAGCGGACAGGGAAGGCGACGAGCAGTACTTC